These 18 T cell receptor beta chains came from one sample sequenced in a study of blood T cell repertoires in COVID-19. Sequencing used immunoSEQ multiplex PCR; TCRdb keeps in-frame clones, though not all of them. Among 250,000 to 350,000 clones listed, approximately 83% were seen once. Source material: peripheral blood. All receptors come from a woman between 25 and 40 years old who had recovered from COVID-19.

This chain joins TRBV6-5 and TRBJ1-1, with TRBD1 as a possible D gene (5 bases). Germline CDR1 MNHEY, CDR2 SVGAGI. Trimming removed 9 bases at V and 8 bases at J, with 19 bases between. This CDR3 contains 13 residues. In DNA form, the CDR3 reads TGTGCCAGTCTGGCGAGACCTGGGGCCGAAGCTTTCTTT. Translating it yields CASLARPGAEAFF.

The chain employs TRBV7-8 and TRBJ1-3; no clear D. Per the germline V gene, CDR1 is SGHVS and CDR2 is FQNEAQ. V was clipped by 3 bases and J by 3 bases, with 18 bases between them. CDR3 size: 17 residues. In DNA, the CDR3 is TGTGCCAGCAGCTTTGCCTGGAGGTCTCGCCATGGAAACACCATATATTTT. It is translated as CASSFAWRSRHGNTIYF.

DNA for the CDR3: TGTGCCAGCAGGGTTAGCGGGGGGTACAATGAGCAGTTCTTC. Amino acids: CASRVSGGYNEQFF. This sequence joins TRBV6-5 and TRBJ2-1; 10 nucleotides match TRBD2. Germline CDR1 and CDR2: MNHEY and SVGAGI. The CDR3 has 14 amino acids. With V trimmed by 6 bases and J by 4 bases, 3 bases remained unmatched.

The chain uses TRBV21-1 and TRBJ2-1; the tabulated D call, TRBD2, remains unverified against the DNA. TRBV21-1 is a pseudogene locus. The CDR3 has 20 amino acids. CDR3 bases: TGTGCCAGCAGCAAAAAGCAACCGGGACTAGATATTGGGTCCTACAATGAGCAGTTCTTC. Amino acid sequence: CASSKKQPGLDIGSYNEQFF.

This clone appeared a single time. The chain uses TRBV2 and TRBJ1-6; a possible D gene is TRBD1 (5 bases). Deletions cut 4 bases from V and 5 bases from J, with 9 bases between. There are 14 residues in the CDR3. CDR1 and CDR2 (germline): SNHLY, FYNNEI. This CDR3 is CASSGGRDNSPLHF. CDR3 coding DNA: TGTGCCAGCAGTGGGGGGAGGGATAATTCACCCCTCCACTTT.

In DNA form, the CDR3 reads TGTGCCAGCAGTCAAATCTACGAGCAGTACTTC. Translated, it gives CASSQIYEQYF. The chain is built from TRBV6-2 or TRBV6-3 and TRBJ2-7, with D unclear. The germline CDR1 and CDR2 sequences are MNHEY and SVGEGT. The CDR3 has 11 residues. The V end was cut by 5 bases, the J end by 3 bases, with 5 bases between.

This clone has just one count. CDR3 sequence reads: CASSGGGNYGYTF. The CDR3 bases are TGCGCCAGCAGCGGCGGGGGGAACTATGGCTACACCTTC. This chain joins TRBV5-1 and TRBJ1-2, with D perhaps matching TRBD1 (5 bases). Trimming shortened V by 4 bases and J by 2 bases, and 9 bases separated the two germline ends. From germline, CDR1 is SGHRS and CDR2 YFSETQ. This CDR3 comprises 13 residues. Complete variable domain (other parts from reference TRBV5-1 and TRBJ1-2): KAGVTQTPRYLIKTRGQQVTLSCSPISGHRSVSWYQQTPGQGLQFLFEYFSETQRNKGNFPGRFSGRQFSNSRSEMNVSTLELGDSALYLCASSGGGNYGYTFGSGTRLTVV.

The CDR3 loop is CASSSQNTQGEAFF. For the CDR3, the DNA is TGTGCCAGCAGCTCCCAGAACACACAGGGGGAGGCTTTCTTT. This sequence joins TRBV5-5 and TRBJ1-1, with TRBD1 matching 8 bases. The CDR3 covers 14 residues. Trimming took 3 bases from V and 11 from J; bases not matched to a gene: 12. CDR1 is SGHKS, CDR2 YYEKEE, per germline (reference sequence).

For the CDR3, the DNA is TGTGCCAGCAGCAGAGGGACTAGCGGGAGCACAGATACGCAGTATTTT. Protein sequence: CASSRGTSGSTDTQYF. V is TRBV21-1 and J is TRBJ2-3; TRBD2, the table's D call, was not compared with the DNA. TRBV21-1 is a recognized pseudogene. CDR3 length equals 16 residues.

The chain employs TRBV11-3 and TRBJ2-7; 7 bases are a match to TRBD2. CDR1 SGHNT and CDR2 YENEEA come from the germline V gene. After removal of 1 base from V and 1 base from J, the junction contained 4 bases not matched to a gene. The CDR3 length is 15 residues. The CDR3 loop reads CASSLGGSRSYEQYF. CDR3 in DNA: TGTGCCAGCAGCTTAGGCGGGAGCAGGTCCTACGAGCAGTACTTC.

The chain couples TRBV18 to TRBJ1-2, with D possibly TRBD1 on 5 matching bases. Germline CDR1 and CDR2: KGHSH and LQKENI. The CDR3 loop spans 14 amino acids. Trimming removed 4 bases at V and 3 bases at J, with 12 bases between. In DNA form, the CDR3 reads TGTGCCAGCTCACGGAAACAGGAAGACTATGGCTACACCTTC. This codes for CASSRKQEDYGYTF.

The chain carries TRBV2 and TRBJ1-2, with D possibly TRBD1 on 5 matching bases. Germline V gives CDR1 SNHLY, CDR2 FYNNEI. V was pared by 7 bases and J by 4 bases, with 10 bases between. This CDR3 region has 12 residues. The CDR3 DNA follows: TGTGCCAGCACTCAGGGTAGCTATGGCTACACCTTC. Translating it yields CASTQGSYGYTF.

V usage is TRBV4-1 and J usage is TRBJ1-5; D is ambiguous. The CDR3 contains 14 residues. V lost 0 bases, J lost 7 bases, and 10 bases lay in between. In germline, CDR1 is MGHRA, CDR2 YSYEKL. In DNA, the CDR3 is TGCGCCAGCAGCCAAGATCTTACGGGGCAGCCCCAGCATTTT. Protein sequence: CASSQDLTGQPQHF.

The chain is built from TRBV6-5 and TRBJ2-3; 9 positions agree with TRBD1. J was trimmed by 4 bases and V by 0 bases; bases with no gene match: 2. This CDR3 contains 15 residues. Per the germline V gene, CDR1 is MNHEY and CDR2 is SVGAGI. The CDR3 bases are TGTGCCAGCAGTTACTCGGGACAGGGTGCAGATACGCAGTATTTT. This gives the protein CASSYSGQGADTQYF.

The chain carries TRBV2 and TRBJ2-7, with D possibly TRBD2 on 6 matching bases. Trimming took 5 bases from V and 3 from J, leaving 14 bases between them. CDR3 length: 14 amino acids. Germline V gives CDR1 SNHLY, CDR2 FYNNEI. DNA of the CDR3: TGTGCCAGCAGTCGCCCCCCGGAGGGCTACGAGCAGTACTTC. Translated, it gives CASSRPPEGYEQYF.

The chain employs TRBV18 and TRBJ2-1; perhaps TRBD2 as D (6 bases). CDR1 and CDR2 from the germline V gene are KGHSH and LQKENI. V was clipped by 1 base and J by 9 bases, with 19 bases between them. The CDR3 sequence is 16 residues long. The CDR3 DNA sequence: TGTGCCAGCTCACCACAGGGACGCAATACCGGGGGTGAGCAGTTCTTC. Translated: CASSPQGRNTGGEQFF.

The chain combines TRBV2 with TRBJ2-3; D is possibly TRBD2 (6 bases). The germline CDR1 and CDR2 sequences are SNHLY and FYNNEI. Deletions cut 2 bases from V and 6 bases from J, with 15 bases between. This CDR3 comprises 15 residues. CDR3 sequence reads: CASSELSGVGDTQYF. CDR3 in DNA: TGTGCCAGCAGTGAACTGTCGGGGGTTGGGGATACGCAGTATTTT.

This chain connects TRBV30 to TRBJ1-1; no clear D. In germline, CDR1 is GTSNPN, CDR2 SVGIG (reference sequence). The CDR3 loop spans 14 amino acids. V was cut by 0 bases and J by 3 bases, with 11 bases left in between. The CDR3 reads CAWSVPEGYTEAFF. Here the CDR3 DNA reads TGTGCCTGGAGTGTCCCGGAGGGTTACACTGAAGCTTTCTTT. Based on the CDR3 plus reference TRBV30 and TRBJ1-1, the full variable domain is SQTIHQWPATLVQPVGSPLSLECTVEGTSNPNLYWYRQAAGRGLQLLFYSVGIGQISSEVPQNLSASRPQDRQFILSSKKLLLSDSGFYLCAWSVPEGYTEAFFGQGTRLTVV.